A selection of T cell receptor beta chains follows, all from one sample in a study of Graves' ophthalmopathy and Graves' hyperthyroidism. MiXCR was run by TCRdb on the multiplex PCR reads, yielding one entry per CDR3 protein. This table has more than 1,000,000 distinct CDR3 sequences, about two fifths appearing once. Sequenced input: peripheral blood or thyroid tissue (not recorded which). These receptors all stem from an adult man with Graves' hyperthyroidism. The CDR3 runs from the conserved cysteine through the conserved F or W. Clone size appears in some rows only: once, few, many, or a class for an expanded clone.

>13|TRBV2|many|TRBJ2-3
CASMREWGDTQYF
>13|TRBV5-8|many|TRBJ1-1
CASSYPLRAEAFF
>14|TRBV29-1|-|TRBJ1-2
CSVEITASKHGCTF
>14|TRBV20-1|-|TRBJ2-2
CSARGLADTGELFF
>14|TRBV10-3|few|TRBJ2-7
CASSYRDAGYEQYF
>14|TRBV5-6|few|TRBJ1-1
CASSLVRVVTEAFF
>17|TRBV7-2|many|TRBJ2-5
CASSFRPRENLAETQYF
>16|TRBV19|-|TRBJ1-5
CASSMLTGHFNQPQHF
>13|TRBV5-1|many|TRBJ1-1
CASSLDSHTEAFF
>13|TRBV30|few|TRBJ1-1
CAWNGQGGTEAFF
>16|TRBV12-3/TRBV12-4|-|TRBJ1-1
CASRPPGERRGTEAFF
>15|TRBV25-1|few|-
CASSDRLAGGHEQFF
>15|TRBV6-1|few|TRBJ1-6
CASSYAGVHNSPLHF
>14|TRBV7-9|-|TRBJ1-5
CASSLFGGYQPQHF